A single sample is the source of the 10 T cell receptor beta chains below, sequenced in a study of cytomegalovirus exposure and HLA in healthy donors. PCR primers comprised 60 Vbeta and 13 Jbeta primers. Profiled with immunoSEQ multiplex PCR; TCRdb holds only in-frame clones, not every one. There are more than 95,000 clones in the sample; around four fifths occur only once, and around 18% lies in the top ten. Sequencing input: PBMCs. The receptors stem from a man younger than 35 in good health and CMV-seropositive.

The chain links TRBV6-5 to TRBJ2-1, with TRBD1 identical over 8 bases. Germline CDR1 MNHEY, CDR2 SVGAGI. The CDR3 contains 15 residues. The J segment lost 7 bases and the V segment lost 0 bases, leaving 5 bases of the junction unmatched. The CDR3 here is CASSYSGTGYNEQFF. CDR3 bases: TGTGCCAGCAGTTACTCCGGGACAGGTTATAATGAGCAGTTCTTC.

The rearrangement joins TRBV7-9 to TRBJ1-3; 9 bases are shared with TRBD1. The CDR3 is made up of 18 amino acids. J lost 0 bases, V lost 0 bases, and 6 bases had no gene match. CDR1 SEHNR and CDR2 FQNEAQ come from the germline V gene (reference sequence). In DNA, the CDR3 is TGTGCCAGCAGCTTAGCCGGGACAGGGCGACACTCTGGAAACACCATATATTTT. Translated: CASSLAGTGRHSGNTIYF.

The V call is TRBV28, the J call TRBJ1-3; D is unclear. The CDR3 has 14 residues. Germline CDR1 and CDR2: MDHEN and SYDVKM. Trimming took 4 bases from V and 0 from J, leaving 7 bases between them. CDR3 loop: CASSSRFSGNTIYF. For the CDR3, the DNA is TGTGCCAGCAGTTCCAGGTTCTCTGGAAACACCATATATTTT. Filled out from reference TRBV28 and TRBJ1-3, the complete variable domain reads DVKVTQSSRYLVKRTGEKVFLECVQDMDHENMFWYRQDPGLGLRLIYFSYDVKMKEKGDIPEGYSVSREKKERFSLILESASTNQTSMYLCASSSRFSGNTIYFGEGSWLTVV.

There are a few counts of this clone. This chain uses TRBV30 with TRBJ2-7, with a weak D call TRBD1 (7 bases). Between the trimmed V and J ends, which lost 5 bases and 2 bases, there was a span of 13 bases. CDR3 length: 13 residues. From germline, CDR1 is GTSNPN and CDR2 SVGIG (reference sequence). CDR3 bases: TGTGCCTGGGCGGGACAGCCGACCTACGAGCAGTACTTC. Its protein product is CAWAGQPTYEQYF.

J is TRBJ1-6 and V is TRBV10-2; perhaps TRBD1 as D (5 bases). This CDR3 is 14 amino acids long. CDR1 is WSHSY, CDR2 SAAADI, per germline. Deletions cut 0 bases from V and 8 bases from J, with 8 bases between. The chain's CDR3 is CASSESVGHSPLHF. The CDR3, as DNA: TGCGCCAGCAGTGAGTCGGTGGGGCATTCACCCCTCCACTTT.

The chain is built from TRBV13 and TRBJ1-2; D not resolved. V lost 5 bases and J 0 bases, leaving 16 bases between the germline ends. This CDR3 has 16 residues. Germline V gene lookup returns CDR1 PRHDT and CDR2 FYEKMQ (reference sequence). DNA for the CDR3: TGTGCCAGCAGCCTACCACAGAGTACCTCTAACTATGGCTACACCTTC. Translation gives CASSLPQSTSNYGYTF.

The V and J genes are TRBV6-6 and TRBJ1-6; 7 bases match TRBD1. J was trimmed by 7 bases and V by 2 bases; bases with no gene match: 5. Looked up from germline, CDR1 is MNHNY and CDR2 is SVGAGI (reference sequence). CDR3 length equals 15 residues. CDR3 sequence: CASSYEQGRNSPLHF. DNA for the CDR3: TGTGCCAGCAGTTACGAACAGGGGAGGAATTCACCCCTCCACTTT.

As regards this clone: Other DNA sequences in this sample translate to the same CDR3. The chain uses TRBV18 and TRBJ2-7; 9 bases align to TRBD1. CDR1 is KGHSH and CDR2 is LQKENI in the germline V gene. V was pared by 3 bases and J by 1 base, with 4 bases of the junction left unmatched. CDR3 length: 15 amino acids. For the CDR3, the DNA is TGTGCCAGCTCACCGCCGGGACAGGGTTCCTACGAGCAGTACTTC. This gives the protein CASSPPGQGSYEQYF.

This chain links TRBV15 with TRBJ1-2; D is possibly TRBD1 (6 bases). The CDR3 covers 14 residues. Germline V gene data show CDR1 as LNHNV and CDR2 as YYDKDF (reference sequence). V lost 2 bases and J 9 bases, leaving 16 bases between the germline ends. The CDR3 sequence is CATSRQGRKDRYTF. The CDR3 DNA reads TGTGCCACCAGCAGACAGGGGCGTAAAGATCGCTACACCTTC.

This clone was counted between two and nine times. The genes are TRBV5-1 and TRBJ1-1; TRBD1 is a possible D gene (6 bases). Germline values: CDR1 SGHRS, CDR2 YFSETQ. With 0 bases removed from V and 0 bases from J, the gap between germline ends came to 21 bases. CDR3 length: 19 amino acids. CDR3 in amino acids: CASSLVRSGQSLMNTEAFF. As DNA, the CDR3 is TGCGCCAGCAGCTTGGTGCGTTCCGGACAGAGCCTTATGAACACTGAAGCTTTCTTT.